This T cell receptor (beta chain) was recorded in a study of identical twins. The V gene's germline CDR1 is DFQATT and CDR2 SNEGSKA (reference sequence). Trimming removed 6 bases from V and 7 bases from J, with 12 bases in between. This CDR3 has 11 residues. MiXCR was run by TCRdb on the 5' RACE reads, yielding one entry per CDR3 protein. The repertoire holds 1.5 million or so distinct CDR3 sequences, with less than 35% as singletons. The study, taken as a whole, reports: Invariant cells of the MAIT and iNKT types might have partly distorted the zero-insertion analyses. Twins' excess sharing was less marked for out-of-frame beta sequences. Sequences that were out-of-frame, alpha and twin-shared displayed an excess of low generation probability. Abundant beta clonotypes from cord blood bore fewer insertions; memory repertoires lacked this pattern.

A remark on this clonotype: Its antigen is still unknown.

Material: cord blood. The receptor comes from a newborn girl in good health. The V and J genes are TRBV20-1 and TRBJ1-2; the D is unclear. The CDR3 sequence: CSADWTGGYTF. DNA of the CDR3: TGCAGTGCGGACTGGACTGGTGGCTACACCTTC.